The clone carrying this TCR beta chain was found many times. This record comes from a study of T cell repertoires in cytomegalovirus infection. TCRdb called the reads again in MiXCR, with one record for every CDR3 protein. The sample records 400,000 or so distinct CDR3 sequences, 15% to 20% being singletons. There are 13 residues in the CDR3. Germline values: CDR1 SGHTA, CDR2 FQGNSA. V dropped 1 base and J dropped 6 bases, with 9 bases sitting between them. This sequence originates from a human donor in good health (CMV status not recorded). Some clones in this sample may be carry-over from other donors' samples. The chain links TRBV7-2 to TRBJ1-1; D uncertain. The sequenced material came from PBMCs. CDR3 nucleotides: TGTGCCAGCAGCTTAGTAGAAGACGCTGAAGCTTTCTTT. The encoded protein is CASSLVEDAEAFF.